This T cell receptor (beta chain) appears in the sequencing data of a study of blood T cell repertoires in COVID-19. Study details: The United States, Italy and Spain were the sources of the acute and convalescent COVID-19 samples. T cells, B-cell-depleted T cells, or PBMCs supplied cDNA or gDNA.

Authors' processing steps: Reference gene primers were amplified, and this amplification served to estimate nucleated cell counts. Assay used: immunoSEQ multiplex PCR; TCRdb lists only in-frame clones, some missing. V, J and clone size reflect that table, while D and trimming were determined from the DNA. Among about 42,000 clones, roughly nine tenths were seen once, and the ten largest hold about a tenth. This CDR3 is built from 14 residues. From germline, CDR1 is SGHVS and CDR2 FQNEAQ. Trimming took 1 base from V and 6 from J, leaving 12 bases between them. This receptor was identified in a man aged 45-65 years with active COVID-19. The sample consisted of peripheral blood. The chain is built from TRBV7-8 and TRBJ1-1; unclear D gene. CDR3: CASSLERGVPEAFF. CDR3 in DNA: TGTGCCAGCAGCTTAGAACGGGGTGTTCCTGAAGCTTTCTTT.